This is a list of T cell receptor beta chains from one sample in a study of blood T cell repertoires in COVID-19. Clones were read by immunoSEQ multiplex PCR, and TCRdb kept only the in-frame ones, dropping some. Of about 290,000 clones listed, around four fifths are singletons. Sequences were obtained from peripheral blood. The receptors stem from a woman aged 50 to 60 with active or convalescent COVID-19. Each CDR3 is given with its conserved first and last residue. A D gene is named only where the DNA matches it firmly. A row's size may be missing; if present it is once, few, many or a size class.

v_gene: TRBV6-2/TRBV6-3; j_gene: TRBJ2-5; d_gene: TRBD1; abundance: .; CDR3aa: CASSYYGTDQETQYF; CDR3nt: TGTGCCAGCAGTTACTACGGGACAGACCAAGAGACCCAGTACTTC
v_gene: TRBV7-2; j_gene: TRBJ2-7; d_gene: TRBD2; abundance: .; CDR3aa: CASSLGGAGGTYEQYF; CDR3nt: TGTGCCAGCAGCTTAGGGGGAGCGGGAGGTACGTACGAGCAGTACTTC
v_gene: TRBV5-1; j_gene: TRBJ2-5; d_gene: TRBD1; abundance: .; CDR3aa: CASSSGTGEETQYF; CDR3nt: TGCGCCAGCAGCTCTGGGACAGGGGAGGAGACCCAGTACTTC
v_gene: TRBV29-1; j_gene: TRBJ1-5; d_gene: .; abundance: .; CDR3aa: CSVEEDGGGPQHF; CDR3nt: TGCAGCGTTGAGGAGGACGGTGGTGGGCCCCAGCATTTT
v_gene: TRBV11-2; j_gene: TRBJ2-6; d_gene: TRBD1; abundance: .; CDR3aa: CASIVPGQGSGANVLTF; CDR3nt: TGTGCCAGCATTGTCCCGGGACAGGGTTCTGGGGCCAACGTCCTGACTTTC
v_gene: TRBV28; j_gene: TRBJ1-1; d_gene: TRBD1; abundance: .; CDR3aa: CASSSPGQVNTEAFF; CDR3nt: TGTGCCAGCAGTTCACCGGGACAGGTGAACACTGAAGCTTTCTTT
v_gene: TRBV3-1/TRBV3-2; j_gene: TRBJ1-2; d_gene: .; abundance: .; CDR3aa: CASSQTGAGDGYTF; CDR3nt: TGTGCCAGCAGCCAAACTGGTGCAGGGGATGGCTACACCTTC
v_gene: TRBV6-6; j_gene: TRBJ2-7; d_gene: TRBD1; abundance: .; CDR3aa: CASSYRDRAYEQYF; CDR3nt: TGTGCCAGCAGTTACCGGGACAGAGCCTACGAGCAGTACTTC
v_gene: TRBV6-5; j_gene: TRBJ1-5; d_gene: .; abundance: .; CDR3aa: CASSYGYMTGQPQHF; CDR3nt: TGTGCCAGCAGTTACGGGTACATGACAGGTCAGCCCCAGCATTTT
v_gene: TRBV10-3; j_gene: TRBJ2-1; d_gene: TRBD2; abundance: .; CDR3aa: CAITSGGRGFNEQFF; CDR3nt: TGTGCCATTACCTCCGGCGGGAGGGGTTTCAATGAGCAGTTCTTC
v_gene: TRBV7-6; j_gene: TRBJ2-2; d_gene: TRBD2; abundance: .; CDR3aa: CASSLMRTSGNTGELFF; CDR3nt: TGTGCCAGCAGCTTAATGAGAACTAGCGGGAACACCGGGGAGCTGTTTTTT
v_gene: TRBV7-2; j_gene: TRBJ2-2; d_gene: .; abundance: .; CDR3aa: CASSPANYLGELFF; CDR3nt: TGTGCCAGCAGCCCCGCGAACTACCTCGGGGAGCTGTTTTTT
v_gene: TRBV20-1; j_gene: TRBJ1-5; d_gene: .; abundance: once; CDR3aa: CSASNPGNNQPQHF; CDR3nt: TGCAGTGCTAGTAACCCAGGCAACAATCAGCCCCAGCATTTT
v_gene: TRBV5-4; j_gene: TRBJ2-2; d_gene: TRBD1; abundance: .; CDR3aa: CASSAQGTAGELFF; CDR3nt: TGTGCCAGCAGCGCACAGGGGACGGCCGGGGAGCTGTTTTTT
v_gene: TRBV21-1; j_gene: TRBJ1-1; d_gene: .; abundance: once; CDR3aa: CASSSGVCKFWITEAFF; CDR3nt: TGTGCCAGCAGCAGCGGGGTTTGTAAATTTTGGATCACTGAAGCTTTCTTT
v_gene: TRBV19; j_gene: TRBJ1-2; d_gene: TRBD1; abundance: once; CDR3aa: CASSIGRGREYGYTF; CDR3nt: TGTGCCAGTAGTATAGGGAGGGGGCGCGAGTATGGCTACACCTTC
v_gene: TRBV18; j_gene: TRBJ1-2; d_gene: .; abundance: .; CDR3aa: CASSPRGQDGYTF; CDR3nt: TGTGCCAGCTCACCACGGGGGCAGGATGGCTACACCTTC
v_gene: TRBV9; j_gene: TRBJ2-5; d_gene: .; abundance: .; CDR3aa: CASSVVTSPQETQYF; CDR3nt: TGTGCCAGCAGCGTAGTAACATCGCCTCAAGAGACCCAGTACTTC
v_gene: TRBV28; j_gene: TRBJ2-3; d_gene: TRBD1; abundance: .; CDR3aa: CASRLGTGTNTQYF; CDR3nt: TGTGCCAGCAGACTCGGGACAGGGACGAATACGCAGTATTTT
v_gene: TRBV9; j_gene: TRBJ1-1; d_gene: .; abundance: .; CDR3aa: CASTPLTVLNTEAFF; CDR3nt: TGTGCCAGCACCCCACTCACGGTTCTGAACACTGAAGCTTTCTTT
v_gene: TRBV27; j_gene: TRBJ2-3; d_gene: .; abundance: .; CDR3aa: CASSLSVEDTQYF; CDR3nt: TGTGCCAGCAGTTTATCGGTCGAGGATACGCAGTATTTT
v_gene: TRBV28; j_gene: TRBJ1-5; d_gene: TRBD1; abundance: .; CDR3aa: CASTAPGQGRPQHF; CDR3nt: TGTGCCAGCACTGCACCGGGACAGGGTCGGCCCCAGCATTTT
v_gene: TRBV28; j_gene: TRBJ2-7; d_gene: TRBD1; abundance: .; CDR3aa: CASSRDRGRYEQYF; CDR3nt: TGTGCCAGCAGTCGGGACAGGGGGCGCTACGAGCAGTACTTC
v_gene: TRBV2; j_gene: TRBJ1-2; d_gene: TRBD1; abundance: .; CDR3aa: CASNIDRGEGGYTF; CDR3nt: TGTGCCAGCAATATTGACAGGGGAGAGGGTGGCTACACCTTC
v_gene: TRBV7-8; j_gene: TRBJ2-3; d_gene: .; abundance: few; CDR3aa: CASSVLVSTDTQYF; CDR3nt: TGTGCCAGCAGCGTACTAGTTTCCACAGATACGCAGTATTTT
v_gene: TRBV20-1; j_gene: TRBJ2-3; d_gene: TRBD2; abundance: .; CDR3aa: CSASPSGISTDTQYF; CDR3nt: TGCAGTGCTAGTCCTAGCGGGATTAGCACAGATACGCAGTATTTT
v_gene: TRBV7-2; j_gene: TRBJ1-1; d_gene: TRBD1; abundance: .; CDR3aa: CASSPPRIVRRDSFFF; CDR3nt: TGTGCCAGCAGCCCCCCTAGGATCGTACGCCGGGACAGCTTTTTCTTT
v_gene: TRBV19; j_gene: TRBJ1-1; d_gene: .; abundance: .; CDR3aa: CASLKGRLSRRTEAFF; CDR3nt: TGTGCCAGTTTAAAAGGCCGGCTCTCCCGGAGGACTGAAGCTTTCTTT
v_gene: TRBV7-8; j_gene: TRBJ1-1; d_gene: .; abundance: .; CDR3aa: CASSLPNRNTEAFF; CDR3nt: TGTGCCAGCAGCTTGCCGAACAGGAACACTGAAGCTTTCTTT
v_gene: TRBV4-1; j_gene: TRBJ1-2; d_gene: .; abundance: .; CDR3aa: CASSQVASPRGYTF; CDR3nt: TGCGCCAGCAGCCAAGTTGCATCGCCCAGGGGCTACACCTTC
v_gene: TRBV11-2; j_gene: TRBJ2-3; d_gene: TRBD2; abundance: .; CDR3aa: CASSSRMGLAGVGTQYF; CDR3nt: TGTGCCAGCAGCTCTCGGATGGGACTAGCGGGAGTAGGTACGCAGTATTTT